This entry is about one T cell receptor beta chain. The antigen is not known. The time point was: week 11, during vaccination. It was 300 ug of mutant IDH1 20-mer peptide that made up each vaccine dose, given with topical imiquimod. New WHO grade 3 or 4 astrocytomas that were IDH1-mutant and ATRX-lost occurred in the donors. This entry comes from a study of a mutant IDH1 vaccine in newly diagnosed glioma. Assay used: immunoSEQ multiplex PCR; TCRdb lists only in-frame clones, some missing. The sample has tens of thousands of clones, roughly nine tenths seen once. The receptor was derived from a man aged 50 or older with glioma. The specimen was PBMCs, collected from a glioma patient whose treatment included an IDH1 peptide vaccine.

The CDR3 region is CASSEALQGYGYTF. The CDR3, as DNA: TGTGCCAGCAGTGAAGCGCTTCAAGGCTATGGCTACACCTTC. This rearrangement joins TRBV2 to TRBJ1-2; no reliable D call. The V end was cut by 0 bases, the J end by 4 bases, with 9 bases between. Germline CDR1 and CDR2: SNHLY and FYNNEI. The CDR3 is made up of 14 amino acids.